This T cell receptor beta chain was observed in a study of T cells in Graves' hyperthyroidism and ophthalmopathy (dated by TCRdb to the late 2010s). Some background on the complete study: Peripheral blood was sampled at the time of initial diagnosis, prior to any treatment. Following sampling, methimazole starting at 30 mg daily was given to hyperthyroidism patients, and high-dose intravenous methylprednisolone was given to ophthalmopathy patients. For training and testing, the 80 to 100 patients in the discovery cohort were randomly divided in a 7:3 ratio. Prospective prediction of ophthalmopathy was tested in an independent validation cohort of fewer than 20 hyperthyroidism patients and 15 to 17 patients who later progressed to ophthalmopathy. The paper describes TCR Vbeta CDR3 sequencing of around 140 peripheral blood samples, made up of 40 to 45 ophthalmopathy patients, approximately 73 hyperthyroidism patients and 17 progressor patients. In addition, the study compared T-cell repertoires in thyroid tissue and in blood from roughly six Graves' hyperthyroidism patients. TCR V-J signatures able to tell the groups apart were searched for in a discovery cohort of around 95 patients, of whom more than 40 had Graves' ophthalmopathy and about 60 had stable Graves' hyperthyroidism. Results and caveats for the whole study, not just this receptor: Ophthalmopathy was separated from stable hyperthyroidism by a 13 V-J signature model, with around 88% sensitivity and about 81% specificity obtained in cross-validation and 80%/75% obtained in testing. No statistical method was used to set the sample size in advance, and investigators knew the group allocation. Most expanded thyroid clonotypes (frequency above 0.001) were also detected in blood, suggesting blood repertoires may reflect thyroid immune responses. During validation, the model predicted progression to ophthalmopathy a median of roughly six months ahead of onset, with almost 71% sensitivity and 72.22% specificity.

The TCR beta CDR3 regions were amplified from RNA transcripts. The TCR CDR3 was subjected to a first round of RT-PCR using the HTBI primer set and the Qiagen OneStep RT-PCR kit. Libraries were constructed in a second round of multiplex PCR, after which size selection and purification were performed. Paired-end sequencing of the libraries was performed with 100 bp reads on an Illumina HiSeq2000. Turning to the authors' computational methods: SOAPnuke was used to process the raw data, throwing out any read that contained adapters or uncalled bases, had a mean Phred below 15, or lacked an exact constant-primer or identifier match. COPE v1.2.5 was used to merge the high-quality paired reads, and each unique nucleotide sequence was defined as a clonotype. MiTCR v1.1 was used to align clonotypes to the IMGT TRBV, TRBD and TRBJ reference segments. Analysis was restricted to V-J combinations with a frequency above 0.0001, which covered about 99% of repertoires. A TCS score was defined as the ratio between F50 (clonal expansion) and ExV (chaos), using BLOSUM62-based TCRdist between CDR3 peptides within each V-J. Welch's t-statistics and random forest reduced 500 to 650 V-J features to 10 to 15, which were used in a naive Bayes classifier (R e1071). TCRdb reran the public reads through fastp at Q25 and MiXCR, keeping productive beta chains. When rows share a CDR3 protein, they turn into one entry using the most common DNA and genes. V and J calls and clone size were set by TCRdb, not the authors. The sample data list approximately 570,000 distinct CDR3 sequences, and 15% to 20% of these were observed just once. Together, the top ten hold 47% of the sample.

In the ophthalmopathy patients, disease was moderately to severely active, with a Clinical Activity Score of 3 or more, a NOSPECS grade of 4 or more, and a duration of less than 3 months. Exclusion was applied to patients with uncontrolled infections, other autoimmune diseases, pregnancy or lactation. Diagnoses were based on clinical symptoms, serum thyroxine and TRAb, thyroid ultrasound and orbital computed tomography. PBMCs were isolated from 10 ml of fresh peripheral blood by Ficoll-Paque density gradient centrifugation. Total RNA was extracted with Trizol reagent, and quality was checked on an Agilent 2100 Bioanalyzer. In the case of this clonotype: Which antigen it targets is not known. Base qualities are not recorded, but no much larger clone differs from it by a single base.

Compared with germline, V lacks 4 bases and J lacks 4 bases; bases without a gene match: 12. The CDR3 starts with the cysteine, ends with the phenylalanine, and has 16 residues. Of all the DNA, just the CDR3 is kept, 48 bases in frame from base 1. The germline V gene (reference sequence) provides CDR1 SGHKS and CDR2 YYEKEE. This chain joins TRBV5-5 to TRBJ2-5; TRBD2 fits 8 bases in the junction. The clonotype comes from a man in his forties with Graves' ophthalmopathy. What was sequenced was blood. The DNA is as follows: TGTGCCAGCAGCCCGGGGGGGGGGGCTATGGGAGAGACCCAGTACTTC. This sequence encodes CASSPGGGAMGETQYF.